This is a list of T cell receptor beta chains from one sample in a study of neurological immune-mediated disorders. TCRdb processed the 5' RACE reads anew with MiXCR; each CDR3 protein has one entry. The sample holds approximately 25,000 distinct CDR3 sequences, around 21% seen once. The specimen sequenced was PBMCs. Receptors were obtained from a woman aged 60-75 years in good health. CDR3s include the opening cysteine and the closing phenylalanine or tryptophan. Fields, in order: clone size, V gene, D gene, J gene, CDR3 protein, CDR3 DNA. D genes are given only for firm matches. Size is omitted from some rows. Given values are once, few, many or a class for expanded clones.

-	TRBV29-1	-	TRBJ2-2	CSSPDKSTGELFF	TGCAGCTCGCCGGACAAGAGCACCGGGGAGCTGTTTTTT
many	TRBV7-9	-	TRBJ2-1	CASSLVPDEQFF	TGTGCCAGCAGCTTAGTGCCGGATGAGCAGTTCTTC
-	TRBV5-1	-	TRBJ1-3	CATGTGSGNTIYF	TGCGCCACCGGAACAGGGTCGGGAAACACCATATATTTT
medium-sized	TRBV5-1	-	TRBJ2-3	CASSLGPEKRSTDTQYF	TGCGCCAGCAGCTTGGGTCCGGAAAAGCGAAGCACAGATACGCAGTATTTT
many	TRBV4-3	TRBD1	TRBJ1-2	CASSQGQGANGYTF	TGCGCCAGCAGCCAAGGACAGGGGGCTAATGGCTACACCTTC
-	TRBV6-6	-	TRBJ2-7	CASSVGGEQYF	TGTGCCAGCAGTGTCGGAGGGGAGCAGTACTTC
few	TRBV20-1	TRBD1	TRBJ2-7	CSAREGTGLYEQYF	TGCAGTGCTAGAGAAGGGACAGGGCTTTACGAGCAGTACTTC
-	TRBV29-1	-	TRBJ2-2	CSAGWAKGGTTNTGELFF	TGCAGCGCCGGATGGGCAAAGGGGGGCACAACGAACACCGGGGAGCTGTTTTTT
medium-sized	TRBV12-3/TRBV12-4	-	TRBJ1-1	CASSSAGGFAEAFF	TGTGCCAGCAGTTCCGCGGGAGGGTTCGCTGAAGCTTTCTTT
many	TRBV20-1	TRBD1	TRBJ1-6	CSARSGGNSPLHF	TGCAGTGCTAGATCAGGGGGCAATTCACCCCTCCACTTT
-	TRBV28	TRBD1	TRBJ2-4	CASSQTGGYIQYF	TGTGCCAGCAGTCAGACAGGGGGCTACATTCAGTACTTC
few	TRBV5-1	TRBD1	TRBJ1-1	CASSGQVLTGNTEAFF	TGCGCCAGCAGCGGACAGGTCCTCACGGGGAACACTGAAGCTTTCTTT
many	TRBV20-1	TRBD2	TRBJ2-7	CSGSGGRAGEQYF	TGCAGTGGAAGCGGCGGGAGGGCGGGCGAGCAGTACTTC
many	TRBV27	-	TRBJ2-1	CASSPGGGSEQFF	TGTGCCAGCAGTCCGGGGGGCGGGTCTGAGCAGTTCTTC
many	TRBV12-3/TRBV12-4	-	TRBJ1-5	CASSPIPSNQPQHF	TGTGCCAGCAGCCCAATCCCTAGCAATCAGCCCCAGCATTTT
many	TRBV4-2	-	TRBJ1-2	CASSQGRRDYGYTF	TGTGCCAGCAGCCAAGGCCGAAGGGACTATGGCTACACCTTC
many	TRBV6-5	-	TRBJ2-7	CASRQPGTALYEQYF	TGTGCCAGCAGACAGCCCGGGACGGCCCTCTACGAGCAGTACTTC
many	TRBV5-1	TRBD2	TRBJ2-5	CASSNYGGDETQYF	TGCGCCAGCAGCAACTACGGGGGGGACGAGACCCAGTACTTC
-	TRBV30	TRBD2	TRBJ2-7	CAWSVNGRYEQYF	TGTGCCTGGAGTGTAAACGGGAGGTACGAGCAGTACTTC
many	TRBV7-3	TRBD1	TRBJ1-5	CASSLFRGRGTAEPNQPQHF	TGTGCCAGCAGCCTCTTCAGGGGGAGGGGAACGGCGGAACCAAATCAGCCCCAGCATTTT
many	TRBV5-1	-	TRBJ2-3	CASSFSGGTDTQYF	TGCGCCAGCAGCTTCTCAGGGGGCACAGATACGCAGTATTTT
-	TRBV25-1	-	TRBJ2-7	CASSPVDGLYEQYF	TGTGCCAGCAGTCCCGTTGACGGGCTCTACGAGCAGTACTTC
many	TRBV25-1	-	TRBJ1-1	CASSELPHTEAFF	TGTGCCAGCAGTGAGCTCCCCCACACTGAAGCTTTCTTT
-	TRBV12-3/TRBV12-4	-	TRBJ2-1	CASSLSRPTSYNEQFF	TGTGCCAGCAGTCTCTCACGACCGACTTCATACAATGAGCAGTTCTTC
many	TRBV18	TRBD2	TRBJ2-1	CASSPSLAGGNEQFF	TGTGCCAGCTCACCAAGCCTAGCGGGGGGCAATGAGCAGTTCTTC
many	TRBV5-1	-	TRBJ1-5	CASSLDGYGQPQHF	TGCGCCAGCAGCTTGGACGGGTACGGCCAGCCCCAGCATTTT
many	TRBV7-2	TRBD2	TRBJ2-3	CASSLGRLALSTDTQYF	TGTGCCAGCAGCTTAGGCCGACTAGCACTAAGCACAGATACGCAGTATTTT
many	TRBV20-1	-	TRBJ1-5	CSARDPQSNQPQHF	TGCAGTGCTAGAGATCCCCAAAGCAATCAGCCCCAGCATTTT
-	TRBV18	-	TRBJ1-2	CASSPGGARETSGYTF	TGTGCCAGCTCACCGGGGGGCGCCAGGGAAACATCTGGCTACACCTTC
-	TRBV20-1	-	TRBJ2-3	CSSREGASTDTQYF	TGCAGTTCTAGAGAGGGTGCCAGCACAGATACGCAGTATTTT
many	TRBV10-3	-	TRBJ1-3	CAIGGQGTAGNTIYF	TGTGCCATCGGAGGGCAGGGAACTGCTGGAAACACCATATATTTT
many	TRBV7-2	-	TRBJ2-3	CASSSYRGTDTQYF	TGTGCCAGCAGTTCGTACAGGGGCACAGATACGCAGTATTTT
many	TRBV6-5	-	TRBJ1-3	CASTPVAGNTIYF	TGTGCCAGCACCCCAGTAGCCGGAAACACCATATATTTT
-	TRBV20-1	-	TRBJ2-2	CSARVRDSLGTGELFF	TGCAGTGCTAGAGTACGGGATTCTTTAGGGACCGGGGAGCTGTTTTTT
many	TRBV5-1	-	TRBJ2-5	CASSLQPDSQETQYF	TGCGCCAGCAGCCTGCAGCCTGACAGCCAAGAGACCCAGTACTTC